One and the same sample provided the 15 T cell receptor beta chains below, sequenced in a study of blood T cell repertoires in COVID-19. The method was immunoSEQ multiplex PCR; TCRdb's version includes in-frame clones alone and lacks a portion of them. The table includes about 300,000 clones, approximately 88% detected once. Sequencing used peripheral blood. The receptors stem from a woman under 40 who had recovered from COVID-19.

The chain recombines TRBV24-1 with TRBJ2-2; no reliable D call. Per germline, CDR1 KGHDR and CDR2 SFDVKD. This CDR3 contains 14 residues. V lost 5 bases and J 6 bases, leaving 12 bases between the germline ends. CDR3 nucleotide sequence: TGTGCCACCAGTGTTAGGAGTTCTCCCGGGGAGCTGTTTTTT. As protein: CATSVRSSPGELFF.

This chain joins TRBV4-2 and TRBJ1-2; perhaps TRBD1 as D (6 bases). Germline loops: CDR1 LGHNA, CDR2 YNFKEQ. V gave up 3 bases and J gave up 4 bases, with 12 bases separating them. This CDR3 contains 14 residues. The chain's CDR3 is CASSHDRSPYGYTF. CDR3 bases: TGTGCCAGCAGCCACGACAGGAGCCCCTATGGCTACACCTTC.

The chain is built from TRBV4-3 and TRBJ2-2; D remains unclear. Germline V gene data show CDR1 as LGHNA and CDR2 as YSLEER. V was cut by 1 base and J by 1 base, with 7 bases left in between. This CDR3 contains 15 residues. In nucleotides, the CDR3 is TGCGCCAGCAGCCAAGGGCCAGGGAACACCGGGGAGCTGTTTTTT. This codes for CASSQGPGNTGELFF.

This chain connects TRBV7-2 to TRBJ2-7; TRBD1 agrees at 8 bases. The trim removed 5 bases at V and 7 bases at J, leaving 16 bases unmatched. The CDR3 runs 16 residues. Germline CDR1 reads SGHTA; CDR2 reads FQGNSA. CDR3 amino acids: CASSPKVGPYRGEQYF. The CDR3 coding sequence is TGTGCCAGCAGCCCGAAGGTAGGGCCCTACAGGGGGGAGCAGTACTTC.

The rearrangement links TRBV6-1 to TRBJ2-3; D unresolved. Trimming shortened V by 0 bases and J by 4 bases, and 11 bases separated the two germline ends. Germline CDR1 reads MNHNS; CDR2 reads SASEGT. The CDR3 consists of 15 residues. The CDR3 DNA reads as TGTGCCAGCAGTGAAGCGAGGTGGGTCGCAGATACGCAGTATTTT. It translates to CASSEARWVADTQYF.

The V and J genes are TRBV9 and TRBJ2-5; 8 bases fit TRBD2. This CDR3 spans 14 amino acids. V lost 4 bases and J lost 5; bases outside the gene matches: 7. The germline gives CDR1 SGDLS, CDR2 YYNGEE. CDR3 protein: CASSRGGREETQYF. DNA for the CDR3: TGTGCCAGCAGCCGGGGGGGCCGGGAGGAGACCCAGTACTTC.

In DNA, the CDR3 is TGTGCCAGCGGGCCTACCGATCGTGATGAGCAGTTCTTC. Its translation is CASGPTDRDEQFF. The rearrangement uses TRBV6-5 and TRBJ2-1; D unresolved. Germline CDR1 reads MNHEY; CDR2 reads SVGAGI. The CDR3 consists of 13 residues. V gave up 8 bases and J gave up 8 bases, with 16 bases separating them.

This clone has ten or more counts. The chain is built from TRBV7-9 and TRBJ1-2, with 9 bases that match TRBD1. The length of the CDR3 is 16 residues. In germline, CDR1 is SEHNR, CDR2 FQNEAQ (reference sequence). The junction had 14 bases not matched to a gene; V was cut back by 6 bases and J by 6 bases. CDR3 protein: CASRAGTGIHGNGYTF. CDR3 coding DNA: TGTGCCAGCAGGGCCGGGACAGGGATCCATGGAAATGGCTACACCTTC.

This clone was seen ten or more times. This chain connects TRBV3-1 (or the pseudogene TRBV3-2) to TRBJ2-1, with 15 bases that match TRBD2. The CDR3 spans 18 residues. The germline V gene has CDR1 LGHDT and CDR2 YNNKEL (reference sequence). V lost 2 bases, J lost 8 bases, and 10 bases stayed unmatched. The DNA for the CDR3 is TGTGCCAGCAGCCAAATTCCGGGACTAGCGGGGGGCGGAGATGAGCAGTTCTTC. Its protein is CASSQIPGLAGGGDEQFF.

The V gene is TRBV5-1, the J gene TRBJ1-2; the match to TRBD1 covers 11 bases. Trimming took 0 bases from V and 6 from J; bases not matched to a gene: 4. The CDR3 loop spans 15 amino acids. Germline V gene data show CDR1 as SGHRS and CDR2 as YFSETQ. This CDR3 reads CASSLGTGGRDGYTF. The DNA of the CDR3 is TGCGCCAGCAGCTTGGGGACAGGGGGCAGAGATGGCTACACCTTC.

V is TRBV7-3 and J is TRBJ1-1; no reliable D call. Trimming shortened V by 3 bases and J by 1 base, and 15 bases separated the two germline ends. The V gene's germline CDR1 is SGHTA and CDR2 FQGTGA. This CDR3 is built from 16 residues. The CDR3, as DNA: TGTGCCAGCAGCTTGTCCGGAGACCTACCGAACACTGAAGCTTTCTTT. As protein: CASSLSGDLPNTEAFF.

This clone was recorded at least ten times. V is TRBV6-6 and J is TRBJ1-5; possible D gene TRBD1, 5 bases. V lost 4 bases and J 6 bases, leaving 13 bases between the germline ends. From germline, CDR1 is MNHNY and CDR2 SVGAGI (reference sequence). The CDR3 has 14 residues. CDR3 sequence reads: CASSSQGSGQPQHF. The CDR3 nucleotides are TGTGCCAGCAGTTCTCAGGGCTCGGGTCAGCCCCAGCATTTT.

Details on this clone: Other DNA sequences from this sample encode an identical CDR3 as well. The chain employs TRBV12-3 or TRBV12-4 and TRBJ1-2; TRBD1 agrees at 9 bases. V dropped 6 bases and J dropped 4; count of bases not matched to a gene: 3. The CDR3 consists of 13 residues. The CDR3 DNA is TGTGCCAGCAGCCTACAGGGGGCCTATGGCTACACCTTC. Its translation: CASSLQGAYGYTF.

The chain couples TRBV7-2 to TRBJ1-2; D might be TRBD1 (5 bases). The germline gives CDR1 SGHTA, CDR2 FQGNSA. This CDR3 comprises 15 residues. V was shortened by 5 bases and J by 8 bases, with 21 bases between the two germline ends. CDR3 protein: CASSLRRIQGSGYTF. The CDR3 DNA follows: TGTGCCAGCAGCCTCAGGCGGATTCAGGGCTCCGGCTACACCTTC. Full variable domain (rest looked up from reference TRBV7-2 and TRBJ1-2): GAGVSQSPSNKVTEKGKDVELRCDPISGHTALYWYRQSLGQGLEFLIYFQGNSAPDKSGLPSDRFSAERTGGSVSTLTIQRTQQEDSAVYLCASSLRRIQGSGYTFGSGTRLTVV.

In DNA, the CDR3 is TGTGCCAGCAGCTTAGGGCCACCTCCAACCGGGACAGCCACAGATACGCAGTATTTT. Encoded protein: CASSLGPPPTGTATDTQYF. This sequence joins TRBV7-3 and TRBJ2-3; 7 bases match TRBD1. The junction had 16 bases not matched to a gene; V was cut back by 2 bases and J by 2 bases. The germline V gene encodes CDR1 SGHTA and CDR2 FQGTGA. This CDR3 spans 19 amino acids.